This TCR beta chain was identified in a study of cytomegalovirus exposure and HLA in healthy donors. Whole-study findings and limits: Other equally common chains were less clonally expanded than HLA-associated TCR beta chains, a later analysis showed.

This CDR3 spans 14 amino acids. With 7 bases removed from V and 1 base from J, the gap between germline ends came to 11 bases. Germline CDR1 is SGHRS and CDR2 is YFSETQ. A multiplex PCR was run with 60 Vbeta primers and 13 Jbeta primers. Sequenced by immunoSEQ multiplex PCR; TCRdb stores in-frame clones only, minus some. The sample records roughly 190,000 clones, roughly four fifths being singletons. Donors were ostensibly healthy at sampling, although undocumented immune exposures were probable. On this clone itself: Antigen specificity is unknown.

The specimen was PBMCs. The clonotype originates from a woman aged 30 to 39 in good health and CMV-seropositive. The gene calls are TRBV5-1 and TRBJ1-4; weak D call: TRBD1 (6 bases). The CDR3 bases are TGCGCCAGCGGCGAACAGGGAACTAATGAAAAACTGTTTTTT. It specifies CASGEQGTNEKLFF.